The 27 T cell receptor beta chains given below trace back to one sample, sequenced in a study of molecular identifiers for immune sequencing clone quantification (dated by TCRdb to 2016 to 2019). The protocol used for the library was PCR. These reads were obtained on an Illumina HiSeq 4000. TCRdb itself trimmed the public reads at Q25 with fastp, ran MiXCR and retained productive beta chains. CDR3 protein duplicates are merged, each entry listing the most common genes and DNA. For this sample the table gives around 40,000 distinct CDR3 sequences, of which 15% to 20% were detected only once. The ten largest make up approximately 1% of the sample. The sample was naive CD8+ T cells from blood, with Jurkat cell RNA spiked in. What the cell subset or site label conveys for this sample: FACS-sorted CD8+CD4-CCR7+CD45RA+ naive T cells. These receptors originate from a human donor in good health. Some libraries in this study had Jurkat cell RNA spiked in.

In its sample, this clonotype was seen many times. This chain uses TRBV7-9 with TRBJ2-1; possible D gene TRBD2, 5 bases. The CDR3 is 16 residues long. Trimming pared 5 bases from V and 7 bases from J, leaving 21 bases between. Germline CDR1 SEHNR, CDR2 FQNEAQ (reference sequence). The CDR3 region is CASSNGGSHRPNEQFF. The CDR3 DNA sequence: TGTGCCAGCAGCAACGGTGGGAGCCATAGGCCGAATGAGCAGTTCTTC.

This clonotype showed up many times. This chain's CDR3 is CASRWTSGVTDTQYF. Here the CDR3 DNA reads TGTGCCAGCCGCTGGACTAGCGGGGTCACAGATACGCAGTATTTT. The rearrangement joins TRBV7-8 to TRBJ2-3, with 12 nucleotides matching TRBD2. The germline V gene encodes CDR1 SGHVS and CDR2 FQNEAQ. CDR3 size: 15 residues. J was trimmed by 2 bases and V by 8 bases; bases with no gene match: 5.

This chain uses TRBV27 with TRBJ2-3, with D possibly matching TRBD2 (6 bases). Between the trimmed V and J ends, which lost 3 bases and 1 base, there was a span of 11 bases. The CDR3 is 15 residues long. Germline V gives CDR1 MNHEY, CDR2 SMNVEV (reference sequence). CDR3 in amino acids: CASSFWPSGTDTQYF. For the CDR3, the DNA is TGTGCCAGCAGTTTTTGGCCTAGCGGCACAGATACGCAGTATTTT.

This clonotype was picked up many times. The CDR3 nucleotides are TGTGCCAGTAGTCTGGGGACAGGGGTTGCAGATACGCAGTATTTT. This sequence encodes CASSLGTGVADTQYF. The chain couples TRBV19 to TRBJ2-3; 10 bases fit TRBD1. From germline, CDR1 is LNHDA and CDR2 SQIVND (reference sequence). This CDR3 comprises 15 residues. V gave up 5 bases and J gave up 4 bases; unmatched junction bases: 6.

This clonotype was found many times. CDR3 residues: CASSQDSGRNTEAFF. The CDR3 DNA reads as TGCGCCAGCAGCCAAGATTCAGGGCGAAACACTGAAGCTTTCTTT. The V call is TRBV4-3, the J call TRBJ1-1; D perhaps matches TRBD1 (5 bases). The germline V and J ends were trimmed by 0 bases and 2 bases, with 10 bases remaining between them. Germline assignment: CDR1 LGHNA and CDR2 YSLEER. The length of the CDR3 is 15 residues.

This clonotype was observed many times. The V call is TRBV7-8, the J call TRBJ2-7; the D gene could be TRBD1 or TRBD2 (5 bases each). Trimming removed 0 bases at V and 2 bases at J, with 14 bases between. CDR3 length: 16 amino acids. Germline V gene lookup returns CDR1 SGHVS and CDR2 FQNEAQ. The CDR3 DNA reads TGTGCCAGCAGCTTAGCCCCCGGGACGTCCGCCTACGAGCAGTACTTC. Its translation: CASSLAPGTSAYEQYF.

In its sample, this clonotype was seen many times. V gene TRBV30 combines with J gene TRBJ2-2; 14 positions agree with TRBD2. CDR3 length equals 16 residues. V shed 2 bases, J shed 7 bases, and the junction held 6 bases outside the gene matches. The V gene's germline CDR1 is GTSNPN and CDR2 SVGIG (reference sequence). Here the CDR3 reads CAWSPGLAGEGGELFF. CDR3 nucleotides: TGTGCCTGGAGTCCGGGACTAGCGGGAGAGGGCGGGGAGCTGTTTTTT. Full variable domain (remainder filled in from reference TRBV30 and TRBJ2-2): SQTIHQWPATLVQPVGSPLSLECTVEGTSNPNLYWYRQAAGRGLQLLFYSVGIGQISSEVPQNLSASRPQDRQFILSSKKLLLSDSGFYLCAWSPGLAGEGGELFFGEGSRLTVL.

This clonotype was counted many times. CDR3: CASSYGGTDNTEAFF. CDR3 DNA: TGTGCCAGCAGTTACGGAGGGACGGATAACACTGAAGCTTTCTTT. The rearrangement uses TRBV6-7 and TRBJ1-1; D perhaps matches TRBD1 (5 bases). TRBV6-7 belongs to the ORF category, with a function that is uncertain. V was cut by 2 bases and J by 2 bases, with 12 bases left in between. The length of the CDR3 is 15 residues.

In the case of this clonotype: A read error is possible here, since a much larger clone lies one base away. V gene TRBV27 combines with J gene TRBJ2-7; D not resolved. The CDR3 length is 11 residues. V lost 11 bases and J lost 3, with 11 bases in between. The germline gives CDR1 MNHEY, CDR2 SMNVEV (reference sequence). DNA for the CDR3: TGTGCCGGCCGTTATGGCTACGAGCAGTACTTC. It is translated as CAGRYGYEQYF.

This clonotype was seen at least ten times. This chain joins TRBV20-1 and TRBJ2-1, with TRBD2 matching over 10 bases. The CDR3 loop spans 17 amino acids. J lost 7 bases, V lost 0 bases, and 12 bases had no gene match. The germline CDR1 and CDR2 sequences are DFQATT and SNEGSKA (reference sequence). The CDR3 DNA sequence: TGCAGTGCTAGAGATCATAGCGGGGGGAAACCGGGGAATGAGCAGTTCTTC. It translates to CSARDHSGGKPGNEQFF.

The chain uses TRBV30 and TRBJ1-1; TRBD1 matches at 10 bases. The CDR3 extends over 14 amino acids. Losses at the gene ends were 1 base for V and 5 bases for J; bases not matched to a gene: 4. Germline CDR1 GTSNPN, CDR2 SVGIG (reference sequence). The CDR3 coding sequence is TGTGCCTGGAGTGCCGGACAGGGGGGGACTGAAGCTTTCTTT. This translates into CAWSAGQGGTEAFF.

This clonotype was observed at least ten times. J is TRBJ2-3 and V is TRBV27; 8 bases map to TRBD1. This CDR3 has 14 amino acids. Germline V CDR1 and CDR2: MNHEY, SMNVEV (reference sequence). After removal of 4 bases from V and 4 bases from J, the junction contained 4 bases not matched to a gene. CDR3 amino acids: CASSWMTGADTQYF. The CDR3 DNA reads as TGTGCCAGCAGTTGGATGACAGGGGCAGATACGCAGTATTTT.

This clonotype was counted many times. The V call is TRBV24-1, the J call TRBJ2-1; possibly TRBD2 for D (5 bases). The V end was cut by 9 bases, the J end by 7 bases, with 6 bases between. The CDR3 runs 10 residues. Germline CDR1 KGHDR, CDR2 SFDVKD. Here the CDR3 DNA reads TGTGCCACCGGCGGGAATGAGCAGTTCTTC. Translating gives CATGGNEQFF.

At least ten counts were recorded for this clonotype. This rearrangement joins TRBV2 to TRBJ2-5; D gene uncertain. The CDR3 extends over 13 amino acids. With 3 bases removed from V and 0 bases from J, the gap between germline ends came to 5 bases. Germline CDR1 SNHLY, CDR2 FYNNEI. The chain's CDR3 is CASSDVYQETQYF. DNA of the CDR3: TGTGCCAGCAGTGACGTATACCAAGAGACCCAGTACTTC. Looking up the rest from reference TRBV2 and TRBJ2-5 gives the full variable domain: EPEVTQTPSHQVTQMGQEVILRCVPISNHLYFYWYRQILGQKVEFLVSFYNNEISEKSEIFDDQFSVERPDGSNFTLKIRSTKLEDSAMYFCASSDVYQETQYFGPGTRLLVL.

This chain connects TRBV2 to TRBJ2-7; D possibly corresponds to TRBD2 (5 bases). The CDR3 length is 12 residues. Germline V lookup: CDR1 SNHLY, CDR2 FYNNEI. Deletions cut 3 bases from V and 3 bases from J, with 6 bases between. The CDR3 nucleotides are TGTGCCAGCAGTGATGCGGGCTACGAGCAGTACTTC. This encodes CASSDAGYEQYF.

This clonotype was observed at least ten times. The genes are TRBV6-2 or TRBV6-3 and TRBJ2-7; D might be TRBD1 (6 bases). The CDR3 has 12 amino acids. Germline V gene sequence: CDR1 MNHEY, CDR2 SVGEGT. Between the trimmed V and J ends, which lost 7 bases and 2 bases, there was a span of 9 bases. Here the CDR3 DNA reads TGTGCCAGCACCTGGACAGCCTACGAGCAGTACTTC. Protein product: CASTWTAYEQYF.

This clonotype has ten or more counts. The chain carries TRBV6-2 or TRBV6-3 and TRBJ2-2; D ambiguous. Germline V gene data show CDR1 as MNHEY and CDR2 as SVGEGT. The CDR3 is 12 residues long. V shed 0 bases and J shed 6 bases, with 2 bases lying between them. DNA of the CDR3: TGTGCCAGCAGTTACTCTGCCGGGGAGCTGTTTTTT. Residues: CASSYSAGELFF.

This clonotype was picked up many times. The V and J genes are TRBV29-1 and TRBJ2-1, with a weak D call TRBD2 (6 bases). The CDR3 consists of 9 residues. CDR1 SQVTM and CDR2 ANQGSEA come from the germline V gene. V was cut by 3 bases and J by 16 bases, with 10 bases left in between. The CDR3 DNA is TGCAGCGTTGATCGGGACTTATTCTTC. Translated, it gives CSVDRDLFF.

This clonotype was seen a single time. The V gene is TRBV24-1, the J gene TRBJ2-3, with TRBD1 matching 7 bases. Unmatched junction bases numbered 1, after V lost 7 bases and J lost 1 base. This CDR3 comprises 13 residues. Germline CDR1 KGHDR, CDR2 SFDVKD. The CDR3 nucleotides are TGTGCCACCAGGGGGACAGGCACAGATACGCAGTATTTT. As protein: CATRGTGTDTQYF.

This clonotype was seen at least ten times. V usage is TRBV27 and J usage is TRBJ1-1; 7 nucleotides agree with TRBD1. This CDR3 region has 13 residues. Unmatched junction bases numbered 2, after V lost 6 bases and J lost 1 base. From germline, CDR1 is MNHEY and CDR2 SMNVEV (reference sequence). In nucleotides, the CDR3 is TGTGCCAGCAGCGGGACAGAGAACACTGAAGCTTTCTTT. Amino acid sequence: CASSGTENTEAFF.

The sample holds many counts of this clonotype. The chain employs TRBV12-5 and TRBJ1-5; a possible D gene is TRBD1 (5 bases). The CDR3 runs 15 residues. Trimming left V 3 bases short and J 4 bases short, with 13 bases between. Germline loops: CDR1 LGHNT, CDR2 FRNRAP. CDR3 DNA: TGTGCTAGTGGTTTAGGGACGGGGGGGAATCAGCCCCAGCATTTT. Its translation is CASGLGTGGNQPQHF.

As concerns this clonotype: Possible read error: a much larger clone is one base away. This chain joins TRBV6-5 and TRBJ1-1; the match to TRBD1 covers 7 bases. Trimming took 6 bases from V and 10 from J; bases not matched to a gene: 5. Germline V lookup: CDR1 MNHEY, CDR2 SVGAGI. This CDR3 has 11 amino acids. CDR3 amino acids: CASRNQGVAFF. CDR3 in DNA: TGTGCCAGCAGAAACCAGGGGGTAGCTTTCTTT.

J is TRBJ2-5 and V is TRBV27, with TRBD1 as a possible D gene (6 bases). This CDR3 spans 15 amino acids. CDR1 and CDR2 (germline): MNHEY, SMNVEV (reference sequence). Trimming stripped 3 bases from V and 2 bases from J, with 13 bases between. CDR3 nucleotide sequence: TGTGCCAGCAGTTTTGGACAGAGGACTCAAGAGACCCAGTACTTC. Translating it yields CASSFGQRTQETQYF.

This clonotype was observed many times. V usage is TRBV6-5 and J usage is TRBJ2-5; D perhaps matches TRBD2 (6 bases). Per germline, CDR1 MNHEY and CDR2 SVGAGI. The V end lost 5 bases, the J end lost 5 bases, and 12 bases lay between the germline ends. This CDR3 comprises 13 residues. CDR3 residues: CASSPGGVETQYF. CDR3 coding DNA: TGTGCCAGCAGTCCTGGCGGGGTTGAGACCCAGTACTTC.

In its sample, this clonotype was seen many times. The chain links TRBV7-8 to TRBJ1-2, with unresolved D. V lost 4 bases, J lost 5 bases, and 20 bases lay in between. The CDR3 loop spans 16 amino acids. The germline V gene has CDR1 SGHVS and CDR2 FQNEAQ. Here the CDR3 reads CASSSLPLEQQYGYTF. The DNA for the CDR3 is TGTGCCAGCAGCTCCCTCCCCCTAGAACAGCAATATGGCTACACCTTC.

This clonotype has a count of ten or more. V and J are TRBV4-3 and TRBJ1-1, with D perhaps TRBD1 (5 bases). There are 15 residues in the CDR3. V dropped 0 bases and J dropped 0 bases, with 8 bases sitting between them. Germline assignment: CDR1 LGHNA and CDR2 YSLEER. CDR3 region: CASSQDMTVNTEAFF. For the CDR3, the DNA is TGCGCCAGCAGCCAAGACATGACAGTGAACACTGAAGCTTTCTTT.

This clonotype was seen only a few times. A much larger clone sits a single nucleotide away, making a read error possible. The chain joins TRBV28 to TRBJ2-3; D uncertain. The V gene's germline CDR1 is MDHEN and CDR2 SYDVKM. The CDR3 runs 10 residues. DNA of the CDR3: TGTGCCAGTAGATCAGATGCGCAGTATTTT. It codes for CASRSDAQYF.